Listed below are T cell receptor beta chains from one sample, sequenced in a study of T cell responses to AZD1222 COVID-19 vaccine. Method: immunoSEQ multiplex PCR; TCRdb's copy keeps in-frame clones and lacks some. The sample holds about 180,000 clones, about nine tenths seen once. The sequences come from peripheral blood, collected 28 days after the second AZD1222 dose. Receptor source: an adult who received the AZD1222 COVID-19 vaccine. Both conserved end residues are part of each CDR3. D genes are given only for firm matches. For some rows the clone size is stated as once, few or many, or as a class when expanded; others skip it.

J | V | D | size | CDR3 | DNA
TRBJ2-1 | TRBV6-6 | TRBD2 | . | CASRSHSGGYNEQFF | TGTGCCAGCAGGTCCCATAGCGGGGGATACAATGAGCAGTTCTTC
TRBJ2-5 | TRBV19 | . | . | CASSISGVQETQYF | TGTGCCAGTAGTATCTCAGGGGTCCAAGAGACCCAGTACTTC
TRBJ1-4 | TRBV9 | . | . | CASSALVGQAGRREKLFF | TGTGCCAGCAGCGCTCTAGTGGGGCAGGCGGGCCGGCGAGAAAAACTGTTTTTT
TRBJ1-4 | TRBV6-4 | . | . | CASSDSGAVGEKLFF | TGTGCCAGCAGTGACTCAGGGGCGGTCGGTGAAAAACTGTTTTTT
TRBJ1-2 | TRBV13 | TRBD1 | . | CASSLNRGYGYTF | TGTGCCAGCAGCTTGAACAGGGGCTATGGCTACACCTTC
TRBJ1-5 | TRBV19 | . | . | CASSPFVQGGNQPQHF | TGTGCCAGTAGTCCTTTCGTCCAGGGAGGTAATCAGCCCCAGCATTTT
TRBJ1-1 | TRBV7-9 | TRBD1 | . | CASSFTGVFTEAFF | TGTGCCAGCAGCTTCACAGGGGTATTCACTGAAGCTTTCTTT
TRBJ1-1 | TRBV2 | . | . | CASSSWTLTENTEAFF | TGTGCCAGCAGCTCGTGGACCCTGACAGAGAACACTGAAGCTTTCTTT
TRBJ2-4 | TRBV4-2 | . | . | CASSQDSGRGDIQYF | TGTGCCAGCAGCCAAGATTCAGGGAGAGGGGACATTCAGTACTTC
TRBJ1-1 | TRBV19 | . | . | CASRVAENTEAFF | TGTGCCAGTAGAGTAGCGGAAAACACTGAAGCTTTCTTT
TRBJ2-7 | TRBV30 | . | . | CAWSVQGHEQYF | TGTGCCTGGAGTGTACAGGGCCACGAGCAGTACTTC
TRBJ1-5 | TRBV7-2 | . | . | CASSLGQQRAQHF | TGTGCCAGCAGCTTAGGCCAGCAGAGGGCCCAGCATTTT
TRBJ1-5 | TRBV28 | . | . | CASSLMAGYNQPQHF | TGTGCCAGCAGTTTAATGGCAGGATACAATCAGCCCCAGCATTTT
TRBJ1-3 | TRBV5-5 | . | . | CASSLRGSGNTIYF | TGTGCCAGCAGCTTGAGAGGTAGTGGAAACACCATATATTTT
TRBJ2-1 | TRBV3-1/TRBV3-2 | . | . | CASSHSGINEQFF | TGTGCCAGCAGCCACTCCGGGATCAATGAGCAGTTCTTC
TRBJ1-6 | TRBV7-2 | TRBD1 | . | CASSLGAGQGSSPLHF | TGTGCCAGCAGCTTAGGGGCCGGACAGGGCTCCTCACCCCTCCACTTT
TRBJ2-2 | TRBV3-1/TRBV3-2 | TRBD2 | . | CASSQERKTSGDANTGELFF | TGTGCCAGCAGCCAAGAGCGCAAGACTAGCGGGGATGCGAACACCGGGGAGCTGTTTTTT
TRBJ1-1 | TRBV18 | TRBD1 | . | CASSTGMNTEAFF | TGTGCCAGCTCGACAGGGATGAACACTGAAGCTTTCTTT
TRBJ1-2 | TRBV2 | TRBD1 | . | CASSVEKTGGGYTF | TGTGCCAGCAGTGTGGAAAAGACAGGGGGTGGCTACACCTTC
TRBJ1-2 | TRBV6-5 | TRBD1 | . | CASSYSWGQGYGYTF | TGTGCCAGCAGTTACTCATGGGGACAGGGTTATGGCTACACCTTC
TRBJ2-3 | TRBV7-2 | . | . | CALSQTGVDTQYF | TGTGCCCTCTCTCAAACGGGGGTCGATACGCAGTATTTT
TRBJ2-7 | TRBV9 | TRBD1 | . | CASSAGQGGRAYEQYF | TGTGCCAGCAGCGCGGGACAGGGAGGGAGGGCCTACGAGCAGTACTTC
TRBJ2-5 | TRBV7-3 | TRBD1 | . | CASSAGGEETQYF | TGTGCCAGCAGCGCAGGGGGCGAAGAGACCCAGTACTTC
TRBJ1-6 | TRBV25-1 | . | . | CASSDAAFLNNSPLHF | TGTGCCAGCAGTGACGCTGCCTTTTTGAATAATTCACCCCTCCACTTT
TRBJ2-7 | TRBV5-1 | . | . | CASREAGWEQYF | TGCGCCAGCAGGGAGGCAGGGTGGGAGCAGTACTTC
TRBJ2-1 | TRBV19 | . | . | CASRPQGLAANNEQFF | TGTGCCAGTAGGCCGCAGGGGCTAGCGGCTAACAATGAGCAGTTCTTC
TRBJ1-5 | TRBV6-1 | TRBD1 | . | CASSEFRGPSNQPQHF | TGTGCCAGCAGTGAATTCAGGGGGCCGAGCAATCAGCCCCAGCATTTT
TRBJ2-2 | TRBV7-3 | . | . | CASSLTDTNTGELFF | TGTGCCAGCAGCTTAACGGATACGAACACCGGGGAGCTGTTTTTT
TRBJ1-6 | TRBV30 | . | . | CAWSGGGVYNSPLHF | TGTGCCTGGAGTGGAGGGGGAGTCTATAATTCACCCCTCCACTTT
TRBJ1-1 | TRBV4-1 | . | . | CASSQDRLNTEAFF | TGCGCCAGCAGCCAAGACAGGCTGAACACTGAAGCTTTCTTT
TRBJ1-2 | TRBV6-5 | . | . | CASSYSSTWRYGYTF | TGTGCCAGCAGTTACTCGAGCACGTGGAGGTATGGCTACACCTTC
TRBJ1-5 | TRBV7-9 | . | once | CASSSITGSGNQPQHF | TGTGCCAGCAGCTCCATTACAGGGAGTGGCAATCAGCCCCAGCATTTT
TRBJ2-7 | TRBV4-2 | TRBD1 | few | CASSHGTGGSHEQYF | TGTGCCAGCAGCCACGGGACAGGGGGCTCGCACGAGCAGTACTTC
TRBJ2-5 | TRBV13 | . | . | CASSLGQGYQETQYF | TGTGCCAGCAGCTTAGGACAGGGCTACCAAGAGACCCAGTACTTC
TRBJ1-2 | TRBV14 | TRBD1 | . | CASSQAKGATYGYTF | TGTGCCAGCAGCCAAGCAAAGGGGGCGACCTATGGCTACACCTTC
TRBJ2-2 | TRBV19 | . | . | CASSIGYGELFF | TGTGCCAGTAGTATAGGATACGGGGAGCTGTTTTTT
TRBJ2-1 | TRBV5-1 | . | . | CASSLALATYNEQFF | TGCGCCAGCAGCTTGGCTTTGGCAACGTACAATGAGCAGTTCTTC
TRBJ2-6 | TRBV11-1 | . | . | CASSLRHSGANVLTF | TGTGCCAGCAGCTTAAGACACTCTGGGGCCAACGTCCTGACTTTC
TRBJ2-3 | TRBV28 | TRBD1 | . | CATGDRGGTDTQYF | TGTGCCACCGGGGACAGGGGTGGGACAGATACGCAGTATTTT
TRBJ1-2 | TRBV27 | . | . | CASSLGVGYTF | TGTGCCAGCAGTTTAGGGGTCGGCTACACCTTC
TRBJ1-2 | TRBV5-1 | . | once | CASSVGPTNYGYTF | TGCGCCAGCAGCGTGGGCCCAACTAACTATGGCTACACCTTC
TRBJ1-1 | TRBV6-5 | . | . | CASSYSTGANTEAFF | TGTGCCAGCAGTTATTCGACGGGAGCCAACACTGAAGCTTTCTTT
TRBJ2-2 | TRBV10-3 | . | . | CAISESMQGANTGELFF | TGTGCCATCAGTGAGTCGATGCAGGGCGCGAACACCGGGGAGCTGTTTTTT
TRBJ2-3 | TRBV6-5 | . | . | CASGPLLADTQYF | TGTGCCAGCGGCCCATTGTTGGCAGATACGCAGTATTTT
TRBJ2-2 | TRBV11-3 | . | once | CASSLGQSRELFF | TGTGCCAGCAGCTTAGGGCAGTCCCGGGAGCTGTTTTTT
TRBJ1-2 | TRBV4-1 | . | . | CASSLDPDRNYGYTF | TGCGCCAGCAGCCTAGATCCTGACAGGAACTATGGCTACACCTTC
TRBJ2-4 | TRBV5-4 | . | . | CASSRSGLALLAKNIQYF | TGTGCCAGCAGCCGGTCGGGGTTGGCGCTTCTAGCCAAAAACATTCAGTACTTC
TRBJ2-1 | TRBV11-2 | TRBD1 | once | CASSLDKGAHGEQFF | TGTGCCAGCAGCTTAGATAAGGGGGCGCACGGCGAGCAGTTCTTC
TRBJ2-1 | TRBV3-1/TRBV3-2 | . | . | CASSQGGAAFEQFF | TGTGCCAGCAGCCAAGGGGGGGCCGCATTTGAGCAGTTCTTC
TRBJ1-2 | TRBV4-3 | . | . | CASSQDRWGTNYGYTF | TGCGCCAGCAGCCAAGATAGGTGGGGGACTAACTATGGCTACACCTTC
TRBJ1-4 | TRBV4-3 | . | . | CASSQEVRTNEKLFF | TGCGCCAGCAGCCAAGAAGTCAGAACTAATGAAAAACTGTTTTTT
TRBJ1-2 | TRBV24-1 | TRBD1 | . | CATSDGTGSDGYTF | TGTGCCACCAGTGATGGGACAGGGTCGGATGGCTACACCTTC
TRBJ2-3 | TRBV5-1 | . | . | CASSPKHGPDTQYF | TGCGCCAGCAGCCCCAAGCACGGACCAGATACGCAGTATTTT
TRBJ1-2 | TRBV5-4 | . | . | CASSLRGGRQGYGYTF | TGTGCCAGCAGCTTGAGGGGGGGACGGCAAGGCTATGGCTACACCTTC
TRBJ1-2 | TRBV28 | TRBD1 | . | CASRKRTGGYGYTF | TGTGCCAGCAGGAAAAGGACAGGGGGCTATGGCTACACCTTC
TRBJ2-7 | TRBV18 | . | . | CASSPDTTREQYF | TGTGCCAGCTCACCGGACACTACCCGCGAGCAGTACTTC